This T cell receptor (beta chain) was sequenced for a study of cytomegalovirus exposure and HLA in healthy donors. Study-wide context: Falling in the Caucasian-associated ancestry cluster were about 82% of approximately 410 genotyped donors.

Study observations and caveats: Later, TCR association rates were found to vary by HLA locus, highest for DRB1 and lowest for HLA-C. According to reports, the classifier identified cytomegalovirus status with high specificity and sensitivity. Clonal expansion was found to be greater in HLA-associated TCR beta chains than in equally common others in a later analysis.

This CDR3 is 14 amino acids long. Trimming removed 0 bases at V and 5 bases at J, with 11 bases between. The germline V gene has CDR1 GTSNPN and CDR2 SVGIG (reference sequence). Primers included in the PCR were 60 Vbeta and 13 Jbeta primers. Here immunoSEQ multiplex PCR was the method, and the copy in TCRdb shows in-frame clones only, minus some. The sample has 150,000 to 200,000 clones, 65% to 85% seen once; the top ten hold 1.5% to 2%. Comments on this clone: Antigen unknown.

The chain employs TRBV30 and TRBJ1-5; a possible D gene is TRBD1 (5 bases). The specimen was PBMCs. The clonotype comes from a man aged 35 to 55 in good health and CMV-seropositive. The CDR3 sequence is CAWSVGREDQPQHF. CDR3 in DNA: TGTGCCTGGAGTGTCGGCAGGGAGGATCAGCCCCAGCATTTT.